The 19 T cell receptor beta chains given below trace back to one sample, sequenced in a study of blood T cell repertoires in COVID-19. This table comes from immunoSEQ multiplex PCR, and its TCRdb copy is limited to in-frame clones, with some not included. The repertoire holds fewer than 300,000 clones, with around 86% as singletons. The sample was PBMCs or T cells enriched from blood (not recorded which). The receptor source for this set is a man between 18 and 35 years old who had recovered from COVID-19.

Written as DNA, the CDR3 is TGTGCCAGCAGCTCCCGCGGGTTGAAAGATACGCAGTATTTT. Amino acid sequence: CASSSRGLKDTQYF. The chain is built from TRBV9 and TRBJ2-3, with D maybe TRBD2 (5 bases). Germline CDR1 reads SGDLS; CDR2 reads YYNGEE. Trimming removed 4 bases at V and 5 bases at J, with 14 bases between. This CDR3 has 14 amino acids.

This chain uses TRBV27 with TRBJ1-6; 7 bases agree with TRBD1. The CDR3 is made up of 15 amino acids. The J segment lost 7 bases and the V segment lost 6 bases, leaving 9 bases of the junction unmatched. CDR1 is MNHEY, CDR2 SMNVEV, per germline (reference sequence). CDR3 nucleotide sequence: TGTGCCAGCAGCCGGACAGGCGGCTGGAATTCACCCCTCCACTTT. Its translation: CASSRTGGWNSPLHF.

The rearrangement joins TRBV7-9 to TRBJ1-6; D perhaps matches TRBD1 (5 bases). This CDR3 contains 14 residues. The V end lost 5 bases, the J end lost 4 bases, and 9 bases lay between the germline ends. Germline lookup yields CDR1 SEHNR and CDR2 FQNEAQ (reference sequence). Written as DNA, the CDR3 is TGTGCCAGCAGCCCCCAGGGTTATAATTCACCCCTCCACTTT. Translated: CASSPQGYNSPLHF.

The V gene is TRBV19, the J gene TRBJ2-5; D possibly corresponds to TRBD2 (7 bases). V was pared by 5 bases and J by 5 bases, with 18 bases between. This CDR3 has 15 residues. Germline lookup yields CDR1 LNHDA and CDR2 SQIVND (reference sequence). The chain's CDR3 is CASSGGGSKTETQYF. Here the CDR3 DNA reads TGTGCCAGTAGTGGCGGGGGCTCAAAGACGGAGACCCAGTACTTC.

The rearrangement links TRBV28 to TRBJ2-7, with 8 nucleotides matching TRBD2. This CDR3 has 15 amino acids. Trimming at V came to 5 bases and at J to 0 bases, leaving 6 bases not matched to a gene. Germline V lookup: CDR1 MDHEN, CDR2 SYDVKM. The CDR3 DNA sequence: TGTGCCAGCAGTATAGCGGGAAGAGTCTCCTACGAGCAGTACTTC. It is translated as CASSIAGRVSYEQYF.

The gene calls are TRBV5-4 and TRBJ2-5; D perhaps matches TRBD1 (5 bases). The ends were cut back, 2 bases at V and 2 bases at J, with 16 bases in the middle. This CDR3 is 16 amino acids long. CDR1 is SGHNT and CDR2 is YYREEE in the germline V gene (reference sequence). This chain's CDR3 is CASSLQQGSLQETQYF. CDR3 nucleotides: TGTGCCAGCAGCTTACAGCAGGGCTCATTACAAGAGACCCAGTACTTC. The variable domain in full, completed from reference TRBV5-4 and TRBJ2-5, reads ETGVTQSPTHLIKTRGQQVTLRCSSQSGHNTVSWYQQALGQGPQFIFQYYREEENGRGNFPPRFSGLQFPNYSSELNVNALELDDSALYLCASSLQQGSLQETQYFGPGTRLLVL.

This clone occurred once. The chain couples TRBV19 to TRBJ2-7; TRBD1 matches 12 bases. From germline, CDR1 is LNHDA and CDR2 SQIVND (reference sequence). V was pared by 2 bases and J by 0 bases, with 8 bases of the junction left unmatched. The CDR3 has 18 amino acids. CDR3 sequence: CASSISTGQGALSYEQYF. CDR3 nucleotide sequence: TGTGCCAGTAGTATAAGCACGGGACAGGGGGCCCTCTCCTACGAGCAGTACTTC.

The V call is TRBV6-1, the J call TRBJ1-5, with D possibly TRBD1 on 5 matching bases. V was trimmed by 2 bases and J by 7 bases, leaving 27 bases between them. CDR3 length: 19 residues. Germline lookup yields CDR1 MNHNS and CDR2 SASEGT. DNA for the CDR3: TGTGCCAGCAGTGAACGTGGGAAATGGTCCGCTGGCCAGGGACAGCCCCAGCATTTT. It is translated as CASSERGKWSAGQGQPQHF.

The rearrangement joins TRBV5-4 to TRBJ1-2, with D tentatively TRBD1 (5 bases). The ends were cut back, 0 bases at V and 2 bases at J, with 11 bases in the middle. Germline lookup yields CDR1 SGHNT and CDR2 YYREEE (reference sequence). CDR3 length: 15 residues. The CDR3 nucleotides are TGTGCCAGCAGCTTGGGGACAATCTTGAACTATGGCTACACCTTC. This codes for CASSLGTILNYGYTF.

This sequence joins TRBV13 and TRBJ1-2; 8 positions agree with TRBD1. CDR3 length equals 17 residues. Trimming took 5 bases from V and 4 from J; bases not matched to a gene: 15. Germline loops: CDR1 PRHDT, CDR2 FYEKMQ (reference sequence). CDR3 nucleotides: TGTGCCAGCAGCAAAGGGACAGGACCGACGGGGGGCTATGGCTACACCTTC. Encoded protein: CASSKGTGPTGGYGYTF. Based on the CDR3 plus reference TRBV13 and TRBJ1-2, the full variable domain is AAGVIQSPRHLIKEKRETATLKCYPIPRHDTVYWYQQGPGQDPQFLISFYEKMQSDKGSIPDRFSAQQFSDYHSELNMSSLELGDSALYFCASSKGTGPTGGYGYTFGSGTRLTVV.

This clone was found a few times. The CDR3 nucleotides are TGTGCCAGCAGTTACGCGTCGGGGGGGCCTCCCTACGAGCAGTACTTC. It translates to CASSYASGGPPYEQYF. The chain carries TRBV6-5 and TRBJ2-7; 8 nucleotides agree with TRBD2. The trim removed 2 bases at V and 2 bases at J, leaving 8 bases unmatched. Germline CDR1 is MNHEY and CDR2 is SVGAGI. This CDR3 contains 16 residues.

The gene calls are TRBV12-5 and TRBJ2-1; 10 bases align to TRBD2. The germline V gene encodes CDR1 LGHNT and CDR2 FRNRAP. The CDR3 totals 18 residues. The V gene end was trimmed by 0 bases and the J gene end by 5 bases; junction bases not matched to a gene: 10. In nucleotides, the CDR3 is TGTGCTAGTGGTTTGGTAGTCTCTAGCGGGGGCGAAAACAATGAGCAGTTCTTC. Residues: CASGLVVSSGGENNEQFF.

The chain has TRBV10-3 and TRBJ2-3, with D uncertain. Trimming pared 5 bases from V and 4 bases from J, leaving 10 bases between. Per the germline V gene, CDR1 is ENHRY and CDR2 is SYGVKD. CDR3 length: 13 amino acids. CDR3 protein: CAISLDLSDTQYF. The CDR3 bases are TGTGCCATCAGTCTAGATCTTTCAGATACGCAGTATTTT.

The chain uses TRBV6-5 and TRBJ2-7; TRBD1 might be the D (6 bases). V was shortened by 7 bases and J by 0 bases, with 10 bases between the two germline ends. The CDR3 has 13 amino acids. The germline V gene has CDR1 MNHEY and CDR2 SVGAGI. The CDR3 sequence is CASIKTGSYEQYF. CDR3 nucleotides: TGTGCCAGCATTAAGACAGGCTCCTACGAGCAGTACTTC.

This clone was seen just once. The rearrangement links TRBV5-1 to TRBJ1-2; no reliable D call. This CDR3 is built from 15 residues. V was cut by 4 bases and J by 0 bases, with 13 bases left in between. Germline V gene lookup returns CDR1 SGHRS and CDR2 YFSETQ. CDR3 residues: CASSERPGTNYGYTF. In DNA, the CDR3 is TGCGCCAGCAGCGAGCGCCCCGGGACTAACTATGGCTACACCTTC.

The chain has TRBV4-1 and TRBJ2-1; D gene unclear. This CDR3 is built from 14 residues. V was shortened by 0 bases and J by 6 bases, with 9 bases between the two germline ends. The V gene's germline CDR1 is MGHRA and CDR2 YSYEKL. CDR3 in DNA: TGCGCCAGCAGCCAAGATGTGTCCGTCAATGAGCAGTTCTTC. Translating it yields CASSQDVSVNEQFF.

The rearrangement links TRBV2 to TRBJ2-1; 9 bases are shared with TRBD2. The CDR3 spans 16 residues. In germline, CDR1 is SNHLY, CDR2 FYNNEI. Trimming removed 1 base from V and 0 bases from J; junction bases left unmatched: 1. Here the CDR3 reads CASSEGRGGSYNEQFF. CDR3 coding DNA: TGTGCCAGCAGTGAAGGGCGGGGGGGCTCCTACAATGAGCAGTTCTTC.

V and J are TRBV19 and TRBJ1-2; TRBD1 matches at 8 bases. In germline, CDR1 is LNHDA, CDR2 SQIVND (reference sequence). The CDR3 runs 15 residues. The J segment lost 5 bases and the V segment lost 4 bases, leaving 9 bases of the junction unmatched. CDR3 in DNA: TGTGCCAGTAGTAACTTCCGGACAGGGTGGTATGGCTACACCTTC. Amino acids: CASSNFRTGWYGYTF. Full variable domain (rest looked up from reference TRBV19 and TRBJ1-2): DGGITQSPKYLFRKEGQNVTLSCEQNLNHDAMYWYRQDPGQGLRLIYYSQIVNDFQKGDIAEGYSVSREKKESFPLTVTSAQKNPTAFYLCASSNFRTGWYGYTFGSGTRLTVV.

The V gene is TRBV10-3, the J gene TRBJ1-4; 8 bases fit TRBD1. After removal of 6 bases from V and 8 bases from J, the junction contained 5 bases not matched to a gene. The CDR3 runs to 13 residues. CDR1 and CDR2 from the germline V gene are ENHRY and SYGVKD. The CDR3 loop is CAIRATGVEKLFF. The DNA for the CDR3 is TGTGCCATCAGAGCGACAGGGGTGGAAAAACTGTTTTTT.